These 9 T cell receptor beta chains share one sample of origin, sequenced in a study of cytomegalovirus exposure and HLA in healthy donors. PCR used 60 Vbeta primers and 13 Jbeta primers. Data came from immunoSEQ multiplex PCR; TCRdb stores just in-frame clones and leaves some out. The sample yields 150,000 to 200,000 clones, approximately 80% seen once. Sequenced: PBMCs. These receptors all come from a woman between 18 and 29 years old in good health and CMV-seropositive.

The genes are TRBV6-1 and TRBJ2-1; 11 nucleotides line up with TRBD2. V shed 8 bases and J 6 bases; nucleotides not matched to a gene: 9. The length of the CDR3 is 15 residues. The germline gives CDR1 MNHNS, CDR2 SASEGT. The CDR3 DNA follows: TGTGCCAGCCGAATACTAGCGGGGGAGAGCAATGAGCAGTTCTTC. Its translation is CASRILAGESNEQFF.

J is TRBJ2-7 and V is TRBV13; weak D call: TRBD2 (6 bases). The CDR3 has 15 amino acids. V dropped 8 bases and J dropped 2 bases, with 19 bases sitting between them. CDR1 is PRHDT, CDR2 FYEKMQ, per germline (reference sequence). The DNA of the CDR3 is TGTGCCAGCGCCAGTGCGGGACTGCCGACCTACGAGCAGTACTTC. Translating it yields CASASAGLPTYEQYF.

This clone appeared a single time. V is TRBV5-1 and J is TRBJ1-2, with TRBD1 identical over 7 bases. The trim removed 1 base at V and 4 bases at J, leaving 10 bases unmatched. The CDR3 covers 16 residues. Germline lookup yields CDR1 SGHRS and CDR2 YFSETQ. The CDR3 here is CASSLFAGGVGYGYTF. CDR3 sequence (DNA): TGCGCCAGCAGCTTGTTTGCAGGGGGAGTGGGCTATGGCTACACCTTC.

The chain has TRBV2 and TRBJ2-5; 9 bases line up with TRBD1. This CDR3 is 15 amino acids long. The V gene end was trimmed by 7 bases and the J gene end by 7 bases; junction bases not matched to a gene: 13. Germline V lookup: CDR1 SNHLY, CDR2 FYNNEI. CDR3 DNA sequence: TGTGCCAGCATAGTTACAGGGGGCGCAGGAACGACCCAGTACTTC. Translation gives CASIVTGGAGTTQYF.

This clone was detected only a few times. This chain uses TRBV6-1 with TRBJ1-1, with unresolved D. CDR1 is MNHNS and CDR2 is SASEGT in the germline V gene. This CDR3 has 13 residues. V lost 1 base and J lost 0, with 3 bases in between. The CDR3 spells CASSEGVNTEAFF. The CDR3 DNA reads TGTGCCAGCAGTGAAGGAGTGAACACTGAAGCTTTCTTT.

The gene calls are TRBV30 and TRBJ2-5; 12 bases map to TRBD2. CDR3 length: 14 amino acids. Germline V gene sequence: CDR1 GTSNPN, CDR2 SVGIG (reference sequence). DNA of the CDR3: TGTGCTACCAGGACTAGCGGGGATAAAGAGACCCAGTACTTC. It specifies CATRTSGDKETQYF.

This rearrangement joins TRBV2 to TRBJ2-1; a possible D gene is TRBD1 (6 bases). The CDR3 is made up of 16 amino acids. V was cut by 4 bases and J by 0 bases, with 13 bases left in between. CDR1 and CDR2 (germline): SNHLY, FYNNEI. CDR3 sequence (DNA): TGTGCCAGCAGTGGTCCAGGACAGAGCTCCTACAATGAGCAGTTCTTC. Encoded protein: CASSGPGQSSYNEQFF.

The chain uses TRBV9 and TRBJ2-2; 16 bases align to TRBD2. The CDR3 runs 17 residues. CDR1 is SGDLS, CDR2 YYNGEE, per germline. Trimming at V came to 4 bases and at J to 6 bases, leaving 6 bases not matched to a gene. CDR3 sequence reads: CASSPGLAGGPAGELFF. CDR3 coding DNA: TGTGCCAGCAGCCCGGGACTAGCGGGGGGGCCGGCCGGGGAGCTGTTTTTT.

Concerning this clone itself: Other DNA variants within this sample encode the same CDR3. The J gene is TRBJ2-3, the V gene TRBV7-2; unclear D gene. From germline, CDR1 is SGHTA and CDR2 FQGNSA. The CDR3 sequence is 14 residues long. The germline V and J ends were trimmed by 0 bases and 3 bases, with 7 bases remaining between them. CDR3 bases: TGTGCCAGCAGCTTAGCAGGAGTGACAGATACGCAGTATTTT. Its translation: CASSLAGVTDTQYF.